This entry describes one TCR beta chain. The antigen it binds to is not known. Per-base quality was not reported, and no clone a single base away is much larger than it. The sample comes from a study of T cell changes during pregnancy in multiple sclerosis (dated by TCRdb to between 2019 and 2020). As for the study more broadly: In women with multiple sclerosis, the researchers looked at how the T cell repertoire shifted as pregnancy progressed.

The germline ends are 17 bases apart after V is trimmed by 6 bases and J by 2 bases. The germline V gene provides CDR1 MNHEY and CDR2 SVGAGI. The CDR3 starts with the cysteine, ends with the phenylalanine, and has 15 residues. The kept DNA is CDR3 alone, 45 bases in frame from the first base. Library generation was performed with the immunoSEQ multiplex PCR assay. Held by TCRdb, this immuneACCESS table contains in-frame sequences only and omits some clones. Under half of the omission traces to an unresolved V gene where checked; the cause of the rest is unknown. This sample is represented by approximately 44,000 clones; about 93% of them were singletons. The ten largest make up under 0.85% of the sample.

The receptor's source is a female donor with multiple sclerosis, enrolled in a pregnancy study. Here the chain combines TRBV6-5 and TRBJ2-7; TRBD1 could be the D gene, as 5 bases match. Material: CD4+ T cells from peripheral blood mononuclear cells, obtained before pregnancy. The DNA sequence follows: TGTGCCAGCAGAATTACCCGACAGAAAGCCTACGAGCAGTACTTC. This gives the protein CASRITRQKAYEQYF.